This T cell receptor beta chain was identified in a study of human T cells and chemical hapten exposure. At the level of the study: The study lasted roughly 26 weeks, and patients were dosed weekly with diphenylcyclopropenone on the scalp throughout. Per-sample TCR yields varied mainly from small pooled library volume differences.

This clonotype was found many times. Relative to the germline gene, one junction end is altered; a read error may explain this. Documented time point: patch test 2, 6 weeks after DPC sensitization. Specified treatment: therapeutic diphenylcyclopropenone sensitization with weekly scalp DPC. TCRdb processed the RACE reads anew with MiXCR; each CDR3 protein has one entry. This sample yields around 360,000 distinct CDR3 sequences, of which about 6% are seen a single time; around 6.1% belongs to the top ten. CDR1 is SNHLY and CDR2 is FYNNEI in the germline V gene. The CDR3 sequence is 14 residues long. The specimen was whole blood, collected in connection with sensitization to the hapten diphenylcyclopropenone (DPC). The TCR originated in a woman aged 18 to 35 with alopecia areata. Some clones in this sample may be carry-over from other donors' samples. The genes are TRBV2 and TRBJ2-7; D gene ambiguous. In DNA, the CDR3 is TGTGCCAGCAGTGAAGAGGCACTTGGGGTTGGCGATAGGTTC. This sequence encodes CASSEEALGVGDRF.